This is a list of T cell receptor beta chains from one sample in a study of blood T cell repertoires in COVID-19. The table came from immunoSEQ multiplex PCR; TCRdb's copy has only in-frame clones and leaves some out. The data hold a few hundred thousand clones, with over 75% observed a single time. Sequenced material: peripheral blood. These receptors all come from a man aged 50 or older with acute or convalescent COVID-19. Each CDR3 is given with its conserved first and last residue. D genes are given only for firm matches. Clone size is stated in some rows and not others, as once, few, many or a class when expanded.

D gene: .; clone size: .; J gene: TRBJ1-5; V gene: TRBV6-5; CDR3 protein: CASSSAGSGSQPQHF; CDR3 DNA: TGTGCCAGCAGTTCGGCAGGTTCTGGTTCCCAGCCCCAGCATTTT
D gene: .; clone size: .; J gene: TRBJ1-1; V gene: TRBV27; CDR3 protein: CASSRSPRVGVTEAFF; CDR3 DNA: TGTGCCAGCAGTCGCAGCCCGAGGGTCGGAGTCACTGAAGCTTTCTTT
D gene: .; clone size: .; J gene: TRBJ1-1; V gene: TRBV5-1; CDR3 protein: CASSLPGAEAFF; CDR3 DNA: TGCGCCAGCAGCTTGCCGGGTGCTGAAGCTTTCTTT
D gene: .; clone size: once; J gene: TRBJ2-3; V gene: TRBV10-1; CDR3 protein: CASSPRFGGSTDTQYF; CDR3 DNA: TGCGCCAGCAGTCCCCGCTTTGGGGGGAGCACAGATACGCAGTATTTT
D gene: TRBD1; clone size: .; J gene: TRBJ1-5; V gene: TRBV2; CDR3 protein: CASSAGGPNQPQHF; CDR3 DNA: TGTGCCAGCAGCGCAGGGGGCCCTAATCAGCCCCAGCATTTT
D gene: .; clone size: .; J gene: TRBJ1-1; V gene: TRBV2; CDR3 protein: CASSGLDSLNTEAFF; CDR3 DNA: TGTGCCAGCAGTGGCCTAGACAGCCTGAACACTGAAGCTTTCTTT
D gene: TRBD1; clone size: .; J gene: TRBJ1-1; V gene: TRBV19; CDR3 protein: CASSTRQGVGTEAFF; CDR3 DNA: TGTGCCAGTAGTACCAGACAGGGGGTGGGCACTGAAGCTTTCTTT
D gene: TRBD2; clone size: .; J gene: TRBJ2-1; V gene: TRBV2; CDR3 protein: CASSEEPLASDEQFF; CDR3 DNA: TGTGCCAGCAGTGAAGAACCACTAGCGAGCGATGAGCAGTTCTTC
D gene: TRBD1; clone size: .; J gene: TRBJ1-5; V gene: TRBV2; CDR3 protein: CASNGQGGNQPQHF; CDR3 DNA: TGTGCCAGCAACGGACAGGGGGGCAATCAGCCCCAGCATTTT
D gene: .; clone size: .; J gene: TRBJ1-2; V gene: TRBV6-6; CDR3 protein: CASSYDRTNYGYTF; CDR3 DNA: TGTGCCAGCAGTTACGACAGGACTAACTATGGCTACACCTTC
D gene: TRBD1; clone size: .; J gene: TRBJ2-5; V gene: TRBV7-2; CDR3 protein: CASSRDRKETQYF; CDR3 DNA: TGTGCCAGCAGCCGGGACAGGAAAGAGACCCAGTACTTC
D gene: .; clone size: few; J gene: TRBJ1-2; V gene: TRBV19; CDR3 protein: CASSRAPGTSGYTF; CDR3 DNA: TGTGCCAGTAGTCGAGCCCCAGGGACTAGCGGCTACACCTTC
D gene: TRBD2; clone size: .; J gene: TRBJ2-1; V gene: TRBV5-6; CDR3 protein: CASSLGGGSYNEQFF; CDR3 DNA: TGTGCCAGCAGCCTTGGGGGGGGCTCCTACAATGAGCAGTTCTTC
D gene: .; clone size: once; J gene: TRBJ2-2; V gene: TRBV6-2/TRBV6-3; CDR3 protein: CASSSWEAGELFF; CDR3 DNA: TGTGCCAGCAGTTCATGGGAGGCCGGGGAGCTGTTTTTT
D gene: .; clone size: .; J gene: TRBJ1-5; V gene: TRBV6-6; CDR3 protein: CASSLAQGPQHF; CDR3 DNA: TGTGCCAGCAGTTTAGCTCAGGGGCCCCAGCATTTT
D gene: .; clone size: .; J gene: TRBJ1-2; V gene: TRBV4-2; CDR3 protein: CASSQDVSDYGYTF; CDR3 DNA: TGTGCCAGCAGCCAAGATGTCTCGGACTATGGCTACACCTTC
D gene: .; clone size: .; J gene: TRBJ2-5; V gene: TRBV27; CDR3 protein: CASSLFWGGKETQYF; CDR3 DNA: TGTGCCAGCAGTCTCTTTTGGGGCGGTAAAGAGACCCAGTACTTC